The sequence of this T cell receptor (beta chain) was determined in a study of T cell changes during pregnancy in multiple sclerosis. Profiling relied on immunoSEQ multiplex PCR, and the TCRdb table lists in-frame clones only, not all of them. The data show about 110,000 clones, 92% seen once. The CDR3 sequence is 13 residues long. The V and J ends lost 1 base and 10 bases, in that order; junction bases with no gene match: 3. CDR1 is SGHAT and CDR2 is FQNNGV in the germline V gene. V usage is TRBV11-2 and J usage is TRBJ2-1, with TRBD2 matching over 8 bases. The sequencing used peripheral blood, collected in the third trimester of pregnancy. The clonotype originates from a female donor in good health, enrolled as a control in a pregnancy study. CDR3 protein: CASSLAGGDEQFF. The DNA of the CDR3 is TGTGCCAGCAGCTTAGCGGGGGGGGACGAGCAGTTCTTC.